This T cell receptor (beta chain) was observed in a study of tumor T cells in aggressive B-cell lymphoma. The protocol was immunoSEQ multiplex PCR, while the TCRdb copy is restricted to in-frame clones and leaves out a portion. The table lists several thousand clones, 75% to 85% of them singletons, with approximately 3% in the top ten. The CDR3 totals 16 residues. From germline, CDR1 is SEHNR and CDR2 FQNEAQ (reference sequence). V lost 1 base and J 6 bases, leaving 15 bases between the germline ends. The source of this sequence is an adult with diffuse large B cell lymphoma. The chain uses TRBV7-9 and TRBJ1-4; D uncertain. Sequenced: tumor tissue. The CDR3 loop reads CASSLEDGVSDEKLFF. The CDR3 DNA sequence: TGTGCCAGCAGCTTAGAGGACGGGGTGTCGGATGAAAAACTGTTTTTT. Supplemented by reference TRBV7-9 and TRBJ1-4, the full variable domain reads DTGVSQNPRHKITKRGQNVTFRCDPISEHNRLYWYRQTLGQGPEFLTYFQNEAQLEKSRLLSDRFSAERPKGSFSTLEIQRTEQGDSAMYLCASSLEDGVSDEKLFFGSGTQLSVL.